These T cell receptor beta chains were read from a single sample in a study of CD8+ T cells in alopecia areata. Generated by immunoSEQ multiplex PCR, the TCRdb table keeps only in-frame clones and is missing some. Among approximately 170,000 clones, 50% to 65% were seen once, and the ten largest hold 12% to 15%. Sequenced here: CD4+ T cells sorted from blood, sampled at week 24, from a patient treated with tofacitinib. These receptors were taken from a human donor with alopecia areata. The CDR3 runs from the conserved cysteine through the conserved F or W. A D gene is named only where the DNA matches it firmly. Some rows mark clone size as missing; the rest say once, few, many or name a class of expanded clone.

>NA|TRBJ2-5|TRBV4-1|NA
TGCGCCAGCAGCCCGAGGGCCGGGGGCCAAGAGACCCAGTACTTC
CASSPRAGGQETQYF
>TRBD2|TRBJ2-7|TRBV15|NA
TGTGCCACCAGCCGACTAGCGGGGGGGCCCTACGAGCAGTACTTC
CATSRLAGGPYEQYF
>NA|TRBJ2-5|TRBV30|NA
TGTGCCTGGAGTCGCGAGCGACTAGTCCCCGAAGGGACCCAGTACTTC
CAWSRERLVPEGTQYF
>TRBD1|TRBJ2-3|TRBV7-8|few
TGTGCCAGCAGACAGGGGGCCGTAGATACGCAGTATTTT
CASRQGAVDTQYF
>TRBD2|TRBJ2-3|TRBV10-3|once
TGTGCCACCCTAGCGGGGGTAGGAACAGATACGCAGTATTTT
CATLAGVGTDTQYF
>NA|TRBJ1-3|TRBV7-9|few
TGTGCCAGCAGCCTTCGTGAGAACACCATATATTTT
CASSLRENTIYF
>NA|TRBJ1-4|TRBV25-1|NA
TGTGCCAGCAGTGATCTTCTCGGTAATGAAAAACTGTTTTTT
CASSDLLGNEKLFF
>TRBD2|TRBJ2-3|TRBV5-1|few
TGCGCCAGCAGCTTGGGGACTAGCGGGGACACAGATACGCAGTATTTT
CASSLGTSGDTDTQYF
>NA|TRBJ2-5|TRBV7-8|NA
TGTGCCAGCAGCCCCCGCGAGGGTGTAGAGACCCAGTACTTC
CASSPREGVETQYF
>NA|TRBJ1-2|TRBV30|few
TGTGCCTGGAGGATACAGGGTTTAGATAATGGCTACACCTTC
CAWRIQGLDNGYTF
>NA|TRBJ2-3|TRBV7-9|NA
TGTGCCAGCAGCTTATTGTCAGATACGCAGTATTTT
CASSLLSDTQYF
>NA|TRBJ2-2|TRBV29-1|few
TGCAGCGTCTCATGGGGGCGCGGCGGGGAGCTGTTTTTT
CSVSWGRGGELFF
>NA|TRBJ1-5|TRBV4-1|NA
TGCGCCAGCAGCCAAGACGGGGGGGCGGTTCAGCCCCAGCATTTT
CASSQDGGAVQPQHF
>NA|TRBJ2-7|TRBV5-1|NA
TGCGCCAGCAGCTTGGTGGCAGGGTCCTACGAGCAGTACTTC
CASSLVAGSYEQYF
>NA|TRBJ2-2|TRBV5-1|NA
TGCGCCAGCAGCTTGGACCGGGCAAACACCGGGGAGCTGTTTTTT
CASSLDRANTGELFF
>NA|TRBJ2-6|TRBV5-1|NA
TGCGCCAGCAGCTACGACAGCCCCAACTCTGGGGCCAACGTCCTGACTTTC
CASSYDSPNSGANVLTF
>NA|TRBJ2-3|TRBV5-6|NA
TGTGCCAGCAGCTTGAGGCAGACCTTTAGCACAGATACGCAGTATTTT
CASSLRQTFSTDTQYF
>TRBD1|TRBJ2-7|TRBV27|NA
TGTGCCAGCACCCCCCGGCAGGGGGACTACGAGCAGTACTTC
CASTPRQGDYEQYF
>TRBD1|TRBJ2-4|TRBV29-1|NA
TGCAGCGTTGAAGGCGAACAGGGGAAAAACATTCAGTACTTC
CSVEGEQGKNIQYF
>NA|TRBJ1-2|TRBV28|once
TGTGCCAGCAGTTTAGGAAGTTTCTATGGCTACACCTTC
CASSLGSFYGYTF
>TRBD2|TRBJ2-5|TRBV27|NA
TGTGCCAGCAGTTTATACCCCCGGGGGGGAGGGACCCAGTACTTC
CASSLYPRGGGTQYF
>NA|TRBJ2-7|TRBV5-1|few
TGCGCCAGCAGCTTGGACGGAGCCTACGAGCAGTACTTC
CASSLDGAYEQYF